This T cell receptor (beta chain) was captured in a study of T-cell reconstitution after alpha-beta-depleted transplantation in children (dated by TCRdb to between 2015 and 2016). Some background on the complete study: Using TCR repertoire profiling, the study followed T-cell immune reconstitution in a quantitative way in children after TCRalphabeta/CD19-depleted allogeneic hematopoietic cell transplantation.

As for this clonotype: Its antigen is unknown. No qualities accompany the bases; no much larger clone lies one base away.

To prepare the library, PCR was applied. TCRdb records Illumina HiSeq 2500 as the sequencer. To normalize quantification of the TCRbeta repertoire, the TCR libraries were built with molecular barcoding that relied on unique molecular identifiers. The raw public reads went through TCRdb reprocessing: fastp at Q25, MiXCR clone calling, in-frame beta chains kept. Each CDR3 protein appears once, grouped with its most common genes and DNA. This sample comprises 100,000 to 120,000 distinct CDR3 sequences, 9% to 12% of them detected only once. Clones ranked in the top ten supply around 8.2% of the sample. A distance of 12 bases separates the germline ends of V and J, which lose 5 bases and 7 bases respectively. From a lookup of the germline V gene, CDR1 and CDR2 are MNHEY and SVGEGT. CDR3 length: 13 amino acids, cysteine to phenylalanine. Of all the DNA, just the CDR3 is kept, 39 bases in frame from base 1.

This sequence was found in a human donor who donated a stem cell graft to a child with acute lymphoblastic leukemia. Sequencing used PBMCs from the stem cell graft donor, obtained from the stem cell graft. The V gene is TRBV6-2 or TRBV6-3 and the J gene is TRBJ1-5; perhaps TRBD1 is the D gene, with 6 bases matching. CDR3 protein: CASSSTGRQPQHF. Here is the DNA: TGTGCCAGCAGTAGTACAGGGAGGCAGCCCCAGCATTTT.